This T cell receptor beta chain is drawn from a study of T cells after yellow fever vaccination. The overall study: Fractions containing few cells were prepared with SMART-Seq v4 Ultra Low Input.

Germline values: CDR1 SGHNT, CDR2 YYREEE (reference sequence). With 4 bases clipped from V and 6 bases from J, the junction kept 10 bases outside the gene matches. The CDR3 runs 16 residues. In this sample, this clonotype turned up a few times. MiXCR, run by TCRdb on the 5' RACE reads, gives a single entry per CDR3 protein. The sample lists about 310,000 distinct CDR3 sequences, 3.6% occurring once. This sequence joins TRBV5-4 and TRBJ1-6, with 7 bases identical to TRBD1. The source is a man aged 18 to 30 who received the YFV17D yellow fever vaccine. The sample here was PBMCs, taken on the day of the yellow fever booster vaccination. As DNA, the CDR3 is TGTGCCAGCAGCGGAGAGGGACAGCCGGTTAATTCACCCCTCCACTTT. Translated: CASSGEGQPVNSPLHF.